This TCR beta chain was obtained from a study of T-cell memory formation after mild COVID-19. Study-level background: In these data, TCR clusters were largely donor specific. Whole-study results and caveats: Cross-reactive memory seemingly joined, as some responding clones were found in pre-infection memory.

The CDR3 spans 15 residues. Losses at the gene ends were 8 bases for V and 4 bases for J; bases not matched to a gene: 5. Germline assignment: CDR1 MRHNA and CDR2 SNTAGT. Constant-segment primers were used for 5'RACE, and the resulting TCR alpha and TCR beta cDNA libraries carried sample barcodes and UMIs. TCRdb called the 5' RACE reads again in MiXCR, with one record for every CDR3 protein. The table shows about 140,000 distinct CDR3 sequences, with about 14% occurring only once. This clonotype has only a few counts. What it binds is not known. The V and J genes are TRBV6-4 and TRBJ2-2; TRBD2 agrees at 12 bases. The sequenced sample was PBMCs or a T cell subset sorted from them (not recorded which). This TCR was recovered from an adult woman who had mild COVID-19 (a few samples of this study predate the infection). Cell type and time point are not known. In nucleotides, the CDR3 is TGTGCCAGCTCGCGACTAGCGGGAGCCACCGGGGAGCTGTTTTTT. Encoded protein: CASSRLAGATGELFF.